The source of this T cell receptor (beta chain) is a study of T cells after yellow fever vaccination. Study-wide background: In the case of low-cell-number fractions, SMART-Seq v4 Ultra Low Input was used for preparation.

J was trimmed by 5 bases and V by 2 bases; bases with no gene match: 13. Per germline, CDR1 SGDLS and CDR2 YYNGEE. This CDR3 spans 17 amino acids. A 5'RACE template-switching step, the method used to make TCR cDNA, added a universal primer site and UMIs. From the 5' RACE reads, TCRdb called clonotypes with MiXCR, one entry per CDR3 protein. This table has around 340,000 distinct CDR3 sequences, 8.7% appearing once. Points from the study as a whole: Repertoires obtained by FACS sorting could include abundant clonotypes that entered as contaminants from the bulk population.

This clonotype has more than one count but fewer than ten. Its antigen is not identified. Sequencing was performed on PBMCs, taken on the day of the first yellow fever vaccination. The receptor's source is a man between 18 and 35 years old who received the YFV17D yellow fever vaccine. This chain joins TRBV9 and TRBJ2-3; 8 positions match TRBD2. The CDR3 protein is CASSVNPGTRIGDTQYF. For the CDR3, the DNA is TGTGCCAGCAGCGTTAACCCCGGGACTAGAATAGGAGATACGCAGTATTTT.